Below, 28 T cell receptor beta chains from the same sample are listed, as sequenced in a study of blood T cell repertoires in COVID-19. Repertoires were generated with immunoSEQ multiplex PCR, while TCRdb's copy carries only in-frame clones and drops some. The sample lists about 100,000 clones, 91% occurring once. The sample comprised peripheral blood. The receptors originated from a young man with acute or convalescent COVID-19.

The rearrangement joins TRBV2 to TRBJ2-2; possibly TRBD1 for D (6 bases). Trimming pared 10 bases from V and 4 bases from J, leaving 19 bases between. Germline V gene data show CDR1 as SNHLY and CDR2 as FYNNEI. The CDR3 is made up of 15 amino acids. Here the CDR3 reads CATRLRTALTGELFF. The DNA of the CDR3 is TGTGCCACCCGCTTAAGGACAGCCCTCACCGGGGAGCTGTTTTTT.

The rearrangement uses TRBV5-1 and TRBJ1-1; D is ambiguous. The V gene's germline CDR1 is SGHRS and CDR2 YFSETQ. V dropped 4 bases and J dropped 0 bases, with 16 bases sitting between them. This CDR3 region has 16 residues. The CDR3 loop is CASSPPTRSVNTEAFF. CDR3 DNA sequence: TGCGCCAGCAGCCCACCGACAAGGTCGGTGAACACTGAAGCTTTCTTT.

This chain uses TRBV30 with TRBJ1-6, with D maybe TRBD1 (5 bases). V was trimmed by 2 bases and J by 8 bases, leaving 19 bases between them. CDR1 and CDR2 from the germline V gene are GTSNPN and SVGIG (reference sequence). The CDR3 is made up of 16 amino acids. The CDR3 sequence: CAWSSLDSRRDSPLHF. In DNA, the CDR3 is TGTGCCTGGAGTAGTTTAGACAGCAGGAGAGATTCACCCCTCCACTTT.

This clone was picked up one time. The chain has TRBV5-6 and TRBJ1-1, with no clear D. V lost 2 bases and J lost 0, with 11 bases in between. The CDR3 extends over 15 amino acids. CDR1 and CDR2 (germline): SGHDT, YYEEEE. The CDR3 DNA reads as TGTGCCAGCAGCTTTAGGCTAACTATGAACACTGAAGCTTTCTTT. Residues: CASSFRLTMNTEAFF.

This chain uses TRBV30 with TRBJ1-1; TRBD1 is a possible D gene (5 bases). Deletions cut 1 base from V and 5 bases from J, with 11 bases between. In germline, CDR1 is GTSNPN, CDR2 SVGIG (reference sequence). This CDR3 is 13 amino acids long. CDR3 sequence reads: CAWSEGFGTEAFF. CDR3 in DNA: TGTGCCTGGAGTGAGGGGTTTGGGACTGAAGCTTTCTTT.

This chain joins TRBV2 and TRBJ2-7; tentatively, D is TRBD1 (6 bases). The CDR3 runs to 14 residues. The germline gives CDR1 SNHLY, CDR2 FYNNEI. Trimming took 1 base from V and 12 from J, leaving 19 bases between them. The CDR3 region is CASSEGRTAFQAYF. CDR3 DNA sequence: TGTGCCAGCAGTGAAGGCAGGACAGCCTTCCAGGCGTACTTC.

The rearrangement links TRBV15 to TRBJ1-2, with D possibly being TRBD1 (5 bases). The germline CDR1 and CDR2 sequences are LNHNV and YYDKDF (reference sequence). V lost 8 bases and J 5 bases, leaving 15 bases between the germline ends. The CDR3 is 13 residues long. CDR3 in amino acids: CATLGGDRYGYTF. CDR3 DNA sequence: TGTGCCACCCTTGGGGGGGATAGGTATGGCTACACCTTC.

The chain joins TRBV27 to TRBJ1-5; D call uncertain. The V end was cut by 2 bases, the J end by 3 bases, with 8 bases between. The CDR3 has 14 amino acids. Germline-derived CDR1 and CDR2 are MNHEY and SMNVEV (reference sequence). CDR3: CASSLGEDNQPQHF. In nucleotides, the CDR3 is TGTGCCAGCAGTTTAGGGGAGGACAATCAGCCCCAGCATTTT.

The chain is built from TRBV19 and TRBJ2-3; perhaps TRBD2 as D (5 bases). Trimming removed 6 bases at V and 8 bases at J, with 18 bases between. This CDR3 has 14 residues. Germline assignment: CDR1 LNHDA and CDR2 SQIVND (reference sequence). In nucleotides, the CDR3 is TGTGCCAGTAGCCTTATATCTGACTACCTTACGCAGTATTTT. Protein: CASSLISDYLTQYF.

This clone was seen only a few times. The chain uses TRBV10-3 and TRBJ1-5, with D unclear. Trimming left V 2 bases short and J 4 bases short, with 3 bases between. Germline lookup yields CDR1 ENHRY and CDR2 SYGVKD. This CDR3 is built from 12 residues. CDR3 in DNA: TGTGCCATCAGTGAGACAAATCAGCCCCAGCATTTT. Translation: CAISETNQPQHF.

This chain joins TRBV6-5 and TRBJ1-3; a possible D gene is TRBD1 (5 bases). V was clipped by 2 bases and J by 0 bases, with 11 bases between them. The CDR3 runs 16 residues. Germline-derived CDR1 and CDR2 are MNHEY and SVGAGI. CDR3 sequence: CASSYQPGHSGNTIYF. The CDR3 nucleotides are TGTGCCAGCAGTTACCAGCCCGGACACTCTGGAAACACCATATATTTT.

This clone was picked up one time. The chain uses TRBV3-1 (or the pseudogene TRBV3-2) and TRBJ2-1, with 9 bases identical to TRBD2. This CDR3 spans 15 amino acids. Trimming cost V 4 bases and J 8 bases; bases outside gene matches: 9. Looked up from germline, CDR1 is LGHDT and CDR2 is YNNKEL (reference sequence). The CDR3 loop reads CASSLSSGKIYEQFF. Here the CDR3 DNA reads TGTGCCAGCAGCCTTTCTAGCGGGAAAATCTATGAGCAGTTCTTC.

This chain uses TRBV21-1 with TRBJ2-1; the D call in the table, TRBD2, was not verified against the DNA. TRBV21-1 is classified as a pseudogene. This CDR3 has 20 amino acids. This CDR3 reads CASSGAPGLAGPLSYNEQFF. Here the CDR3 DNA reads TGTGCCAGCAGCGGCGCTCCGGGACTAGCGGGGCCCTTATCCTACAATGAGCAGTTCTTC.

The chain joins TRBV19 to TRBJ2-1, with D possibly TRBD2 on 5 matching bases. V was shortened by 3 bases and J by 11 bases, with 20 bases between the two germline ends. Germline lookup yields CDR1 LNHDA and CDR2 SQIVND (reference sequence). The CDR3 extends over 15 amino acids. Here the CDR3 DNA reads TGTGCCAGTAGTATCTCTCCAGCGGTCTCCCGACAGCAGTTCTTC. Its protein product is CASSISPAVSRQQFF.

J is TRBJ1-6 and V is TRBV7-8; D remains unclear. The CDR3 is 16 residues long. Trimming cost V 2 bases and J 0 bases, with 8 bases left between them. Germline V gene data show CDR1 as SGHVS and CDR2 as FQNEAQ. Here the CDR3 reads CASSLIGSSYNSPLHF. DNA of the CDR3: TGTGCCAGCAGCTTAATAGGGAGCTCCTATAATTCACCCCTCCACTTT.

For the CDR3, the DNA is TGTGCCAGCAGTTTATCCCCAACAGGGGATAACGATGAAAAACTGTTTTTT. Amino acid sequence: CASSLSPTGDNDEKLFF. J is TRBJ1-4 and V is TRBV27; 7 bases fit TRBD1. This CDR3 has 17 amino acids. Germline V CDR1 and CDR2: MNHEY, SMNVEV (reference sequence). The V and J ends lost 0 bases and 6 bases, in that order; junction bases with no gene match: 10.

V usage is TRBV7-2 and J usage is TRBJ2-1; 9 bases fit TRBD2. V trimming: 5 bases; J trimming: 0 bases; junction bases outside the gene matches: 2. The germline V gene has CDR1 SGHTA and CDR2 FQGNSA. The CDR3 has 15 residues. The CDR3 DNA reads as TGTGCCAGCAGCCTTAGCGGGAGCTCCTACAATGAGCAGTTCTTC. Its translation: CASSLSGSSYNEQFF.

This clone showed up just once. V is TRBV30 and J is TRBJ1-1; D possibly corresponds to TRBD1 (6 bases). The CDR3 extends over 10 amino acids. V was pared by 6 bases and J by 11 bases, with 13 bases between. Germline CDR1 and CDR2: GTSNPN and SVGIG (reference sequence). The CDR3, as DNA: TGTGCCTGCTGGGGGGGCCGGGCTTTCTTT. Its protein is CACWGGRAFF. The full variable domain, its missing parts supplied by reference TRBV30 and TRBJ1-1, is SQTIHQWPATLVQPVGSPLSLECTVEGTSNPNLYWYRQAAGRGLQLLFYSVGIGQISSEVPQNLSASRPQDRQFILSSKKLLLSDSGFYLCACWGGRAFFGQGTRLTVV.

This chain joins TRBV30 and TRBJ1-1; 7 bases line up with TRBD1. This CDR3 comprises 16 residues. Germline V gene data show CDR1 as GTSNPN and CDR2 as SVGIG (reference sequence). Unmatched junction bases numbered 14, after V lost 4 bases and J lost 3 bases. CDR3 loop: CAWILTGERGYTEAFF. The CDR3 nucleotides read TGTGCCTGGATTCTAACAGGGGAGAGGGGGTACACTGAAGCTTTCTTT.

The V gene is TRBV24-1, the J gene TRBJ2-5, with 11 bases that match TRBD1. V trimming: 1 base; J trimming: 4 bases; junction bases outside the gene matches: 4. The CDR3 is 16 amino acids. Germline V lookup: CDR1 KGHDR, CDR2 SFDVKD. CDR3 coding DNA: TGTGCCACCAGTGATTTAGGGACAGGGGGGCGAGAGACCCAGTACTTC. It specifies CATSDLGTGGRETQYF.

The chain links TRBV10-1 to TRBJ1-1, with D uncertain. Germline CDR1 and CDR2: WNHNN and SYGVQD (reference sequence). Between the trimmed V and J ends, which lost 5 bases and 0 bases, there was a span of 7 bases. The CDR3 totals 13 residues. The CDR3: CASSPRLNTEAFF. In nucleotides, the CDR3 is TGCGCCAGCAGTCCGAGATTGAACACTGAAGCTTTCTTT.

This clone was seen a few times. The rearrangement joins TRBV11-3 to TRBJ2-3; tentatively, D is TRBD2 (6 bases). The CDR3 has 14 amino acids. CDR1 is SGHNT, CDR2 YENEEA, per germline. With 5 bases removed from V and 6 bases from J, the gap between germline ends came to 15 bases. Written as DNA, the CDR3 is TGTGCCAGCAGCCCAAGGGACTCCTTGGATACGCAGTATTTT. Amino acid sequence: CASSPRDSLDTQYF.

The chain uses TRBV6-6 and TRBJ1-6, with D tentatively TRBD1 (6 bases). CDR1 is MNHNY, CDR2 SVGAGI, per germline (reference sequence). V lost 7 bases to trimming and J lost 6 bases, with 10 bases between them. This CDR3 region has 13 residues. The CDR3 nucleotides read TGTGCCAGCAAGCAGGGGTTTAATTCACCCCTCCACTTT. Its protein product is CASKQGFNSPLHF.

The V and J genes are TRBV6-5 and TRBJ2-7; 7 bases line up with TRBD1. CDR1 and CDR2 from the germline V gene are MNHEY and SVGAGI. The junction had 9 bases not matched to a gene; V was cut back by 4 bases and J by 0 bases. The CDR3 has 16 amino acids. CDR3 nucleotides: TGTGCCAGCAGTTTAGGGACAGCTACGTCCTCCTACGAGCAGTACTTC. Translation: CASSLGTATSSYEQYF.

For the CDR3, the DNA is TGTGCCAGCAGCTTAAGCGGGCTACGAGGAGATACGCAGTATTTT. It codes for CASSLSGLRGDTQYF. V usage is TRBV7-9 and J usage is TRBJ2-3; perhaps TRBD2 as D (6 bases). The CDR3 covers 15 residues. Between the trimmed V and J ends, which lost 2 bases and 5 bases, there was a span of 14 bases. Germline CDR1 and CDR2: SEHNR and FQNEAQ (reference sequence). The whole variable domain, remainder taken from reference TRBV7-9 and TRBJ2-3, is DTGVSQNPRHKITKRGQNVTFRCDPISEHNRLYWYRQTLGQGPEFLTYFQNEAQLEKSRLLSDRFSAERPKGSFSTLEIQRTEQGDSAMYLCASSLSGLRGDTQYFGPGTRLTVL.

The chain couples TRBV4-1 to TRBJ2-7; TRBD1 matches 9 bases. CDR3 size: 16 residues. The trim removed 1 base at V and 2 bases at J, leaving 6 bases unmatched. CDR1 and CDR2 from the germline V gene are MGHRA and YSYEKL. This CDR3 reads CASSQGGGQGTYEQYF. Here the CDR3 DNA reads TGCGCCAGCAGCCAAGGAGGGGGACAGGGTACCTACGAGCAGTACTTC.

This clone showed up just once. The V gene is TRBV7-9, the J gene TRBJ2-1; 11 bases are a match to TRBD1. The CDR3 is made up of 15 amino acids. V was pared by 1 base and J by 10 bases, with 6 bases of the junction left unmatched. Germline assignment: CDR1 SEHNR and CDR2 FQNEAQ (reference sequence). CDR3 region: CASSLVRDRGAEQFF. CDR3 bases: TGTGCCAGCAGCTTAGTTCGGGACAGGGGGGCCGAGCAGTTCTTC.

This clone was seen a single time. This rearrangement joins TRBV5-1 to TRBJ1-6; 8 bases match TRBD1. CDR3 length equals 15 residues. Germline lookup yields CDR1 SGHRS and CDR2 YFSETQ. V gave up 2 bases and J gave up 8 bases; unmatched junction bases: 6. CDR3 nucleotide sequence: TGCGCCAGCAGCTTTCTCAGGGGGCAAGATTCACCCCTCCACTTT. It yields the protein CASSFLRGQDSPLHF.